Listed below are T cell receptor beta chains from one sample, sequenced in a study of metastatic and nonmetastatic thyroid tumors. TCRdb re-called clones via MiXCR from the PCR reads. The sample lists about 92,000 clones; under 15% were seen once. The specimen was blood. The source of these receptors is a female donor with papillary thyroid cancer or a benign thyroid nodule (not recorded which). Some clones in this sample may be carry-over from other donors' samples. Each CDR3 is given with its conserved first and last residue. Each record gives: clone size, V gene, J gene, D gene, CDR3 protein, CDR3 DNA. D genes are given only for firm matches. A clone size is listed for some rows: how often the clone was seen (once, few, many), or a class if it is expanded.

>many|TRBV4-2|TRBJ2-7|TRBD2
CASSAGTSGGPHNEQYF
TGTGCCAGCAGCGCCGGGACTAGCGGGGGGCCTCACAACGAGCAGTACTTC
>few|TRBV10-3|TRBJ1-4|TRBD1
CAISEPGQGNGKLFF
TGTGCCATCAGTGAACCCGGACAGGGAAACGGAAAACTGTTTTTT
>many|TRBV5-1|TRBJ2-7|.
CASGETARPYEQYF
TGCGCCAGCGGAGAGACAGCGCGTCCCTACGAGCAGTACTTC
>many|TRBV2|TRBJ2-2|TRBD2
CASSSGGGHTGELFF
TGTGCCAGCAGCTCGGGGGGGGGGCACACCGGGGAGCTGTTTTTT
>many|TRBV24-1|TRBJ2-1|.
CATSDLRSRRDSYNEQFF
TGTGCCACCAGTGATTTGCGTAGTCGACGGGACTCCTACAATGAGCAGTTCTTC
>many|TRBV2|TRBJ2-7|.
CASSDVEYEQYF
TGTGCCAGCAGTGACGTTGAATACGAGCAGTACTTC
>many|TRBV7-9|TRBJ1-1|TRBD1
CASSPRRGHTEAFF
TGTGCCAGCAGCCCGCGCAGGGGGCACACTGAAGCTTTCTTT
>many|TRBV27|TRBJ2-2|.
CASSLLGVTSNTGELFF
TGTGCCAGCAGTTTATTAGGGGTGACCTCGAACACCGGGGAGCTGTTTTTT
>many|TRBV13|TRBJ1-3|TRBD1
CASSRPGTGGYYSGNTIYF
TGTGCCAGCAGCCGCCCCGGGACAGGGGGATATTACTCTGGAAACACCATATATTTT
>.|TRBV20-1|TRBJ1-2|.
CSADPGLSYGYTF
TGCAGTGCTGACCCCGGACTTAGCTATGGCTACACCTTC
>many|TRBV12-3/TRBV12-4|TRBJ2-2|.
CASSLMLGGRNTGELFF
TGTGCCAGCAGTTTAATGCTCGGGGGCCGGAACACCGGGGAGCTGTTTTTT
>many|TRBV4-1|TRBJ1-5|.
CASSQDGGGNQPQHF
TGCGCCAGCAGCCAAGATGGGGGTGGCAATCAGCCCCAGCATTTT
>many|TRBV28|TRBJ1-2|.
CASSLTGNYGYTF
TGTGCCAGCAGTTTAACCGGGAACTATGGCTACACCTTC
>many|TRBV5-1|TRBJ2-5|.
CASSLMGRGEETQYF
TGCGCCAGCAGCTTGATGGGTCGCGGAGAAGAGACCCAGTACTTC
>many|TRBV19|TRBJ1-3|.
CASSIATGFGNTIYF
TGTGCCAGTAGTATAGCCACAGGGTTTGGAAACACCATATATTTT
>.|TRBV5-6|TRBJ2-1|TRBD2
CASSGREYNEQFF
TGTGCCAGCAGCGGGCGGGAGTACAATGAGCAGTTCTTC
>few|TRBV20-1|TRBJ2-3|TRBD2
CSGPGTSGTDTQYF
TGCAGTGGCCCCGGGACTAGCGGTACAGATACGCAGTATTTT
>many|TRBV3-1|TRBJ2-1|.
CASSQALVGAGNEQFF
TGTGCCAGCAGCCAAGCCCTCGTGGGGGCAGGGAATGAGCAGTTCTTC
>many|TRBV10-2|TRBJ1-5|.
CASSDPGWGQPQHF
TGCGCCAGCAGTGACCCCGGTTGGGGGCAGCCCCAGCATTTT
>many|TRBV4-2|TRBJ1-2|TRBD1
CASSQEFSSTGGHWDGYTF
TGTGCCAGCAGCCAAGAGTTCTCGTCGACAGGGGGTCACTGGGATGGCTACACCTTC
>many|TRBV20-1|TRBJ2-1|TRBD1
CSAYTGGRHYNEQFF
TGCAGTGCATATACAGGGGGTCGTCATTACAATGAGCAGTTCTTC
>few|TRBV25-1|TRBJ2-4|TRBD1
CASSDVGTGLIIQYF
TGTGCCAGCAGTGATGTTGGGACAGGGTTGATCATTCAGTACTTC
>many|TRBV28|TRBJ2-7|.
CASSLMREKYF
TGTGCCAGCAGTTTGATGAGGGAGAAGTACTTC
>many|TRBV6-1|TRBJ2-7|.
CASRFGTPTYEQYF
TGTGCCAGCAGGTTCGGGACACCTACCTACGAGCAGTACTTC
>many|TRBV6-1|TRBJ2-7|TRBD1
CASSPYGGQGTYEQYF
TGTGCCAGCAGTCCCTACGGGGGACAGGGGACCTACGAGCAGTACTTC
>many|TRBV9|TRBJ1-1|TRBD1
CASSPRGDRANEAFF
TGTGCCAGCAGCCCGCGGGGGGACAGGGCTAATGAAGCTTTCTTT
>many|TRBV28|TRBJ2-3|.
CASSLSSDYTDTQYF
TGTGCCAGCAGCCTTTCTAGCGACTACACAGATACGCAGTATTTT
>many|TRBV6-1|TRBJ1-2|.
CASRPGTPSYDYTF
TGTGCCAGCAGACCCGGGACACCCAGCTATGACTACACCTTC
>many|TRBV27|TRBJ1-2|.
CASSLSTGNYGYTF
TGTGCCAGCAGTTTATCGACAGGCAACTATGGCTACACCTTC
>many|TRBV5-4|TRBJ2-3|TRBD1
CASSLGQGSLSTDTQYF
TGTGCCAGCAGCTTGGGACAGGGGAGTCTCAGCACAGATACGCAGTATTTT
>many|TRBV2|TRBJ2-5|.
CASTQGEPYGQETQYF
TGTGCCAGCACTCAAGGGGAGCCCTACGGGCAAGAGACCCAGTACTTC
>many|TRBV6-2/TRBV6-3|TRBJ2-7|.
CASSYDVRRGSSYEQYF
TGTGCCAGCAGTTATGATGTACGTCGGGGGAGCTCCTACGAGCAGTACTTC
>many|TRBV7-7|TRBJ2-5|.
CASSGGQGETQYF
TGTGCTAGCAGCGGGGGACAGGGAGAGACCCAGTACTTC
>many|TRBV12-3/TRBV12-4|TRBJ2-3|.
CASSSSGASTDTQYF
TGTGCCAGCAGTTCCTCGGGGGCTAGCACAGATACGCAGTATTTT
>many|TRBV5-5|TRBJ2-1|.
CASSTDSYNEQFF
TGTGCCAGCAGCACAGACAGTTACAATGAGCAGTTCTTC
>many|TRBV5-1|TRBJ2-7|TRBD2
CASNAGGLAYEQYF
TGCGCCAGCAATGCGGGGGGATTGGCCTACGAGCAGTACTTC
>.|TRBV7-8|TRBJ1-2|.
CASSSARTVNYGYTF
TGTGCCAGCAGCTCCGCAAGGACAGTGAACTATGGCTACACCTTC
>.|TRBV30|TRBJ1-1|.
CAWTKGPNTEAFF
TGTGCCTGGACCAAGGGGCCGAACACTGAAGCTTTCTTT
>many|TRBV27|TRBJ2-7|TRBD1
CATKAGTGGAEQYF
TGTGCCACCAAGGCCGGGACAGGGGGCGCCGAGCAGTACTTC
>.|TRBV10-3|TRBJ1-1|.
CAISESIQGFLAEAFF
TGTGCCATCAGTGAGTCGATCCAGGGATTTTTGGCTGAAGCTTTCTTT
>many|TRBV29-1|TRBJ1-1|TRBD1
CSVEGRQGGPEAFF
TGCAGCGTTGAAGGCCGACAGGGAGGCCCTGAAGCTTTCTTT
>many|TRBV5-1|TRBJ2-7|.
CASSLEGLGEQYF
TGCGCCAGCAGCTTGGAGGGCTTAGGGGAGCAGTACTTC
>many|TRBV19|TRBJ1-2|.
CASSIEGAGYGHTF
TGTGCCAGTAGTATAGAGGGGGCCGGCTATGGCCACACCTTC
>many|TRBV7-2|TRBJ2-5|TRBD2
CASSLLLGLAGKETQYF
TGTGCCAGCAGCTTATTGTTGGGACTAGCGGGGAAAGAGACCCAGTACTTC
>.|TRBV7-8|TRBJ2-5|.
CASSPSSRALKETQYF
TGTGCCAGCAGCCCAAGCTCTAGGGCACTGAAAGAGACCCAGTACTTC
>many|TRBV30|TRBJ2-1|TRBD2
CAWSVQRLAGNNEQFF
TGTGCCTGGAGTGTACAACGGCTAGCGGGGAACAATGAGCAGTTCTTC
>many|TRBV5-6|TRBJ2-2|.
CASSLGASGELFF
TGTGCCAGCAGCTTGGGAGCTTCGGGGGAGCTGTTTTTT
>many|TRBV3-1|TRBJ1-2|TRBD1
CASSQEVGTGGDPYTF
TGTGCCAGCAGCCAAGAGGTCGGGACAGGTGGAGACCCCTACACCTTC